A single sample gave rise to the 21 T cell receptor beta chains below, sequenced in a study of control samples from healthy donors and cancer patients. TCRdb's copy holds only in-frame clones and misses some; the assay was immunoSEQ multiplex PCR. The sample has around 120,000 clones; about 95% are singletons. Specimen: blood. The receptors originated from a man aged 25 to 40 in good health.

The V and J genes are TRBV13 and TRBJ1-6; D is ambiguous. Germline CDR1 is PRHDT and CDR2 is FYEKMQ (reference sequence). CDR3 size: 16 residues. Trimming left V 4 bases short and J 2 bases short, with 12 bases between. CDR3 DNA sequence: TGTGCCAGCAGCTCAAGGGTAAAGCCCTATAATTCACCCCTCCACTTT. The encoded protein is CASSSRVKPYNSPLHF. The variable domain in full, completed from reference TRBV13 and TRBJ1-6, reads AAGVIQSPRHLIKEKRETATLKCYPIPRHDTVYWYQQGPGQDPQFLISFYEKMQSDKGSIPDRFSAQQFSDYHSELNMSSLELGDSALYFCASSSRVKPYNSPLHFGNGTRLTVT.

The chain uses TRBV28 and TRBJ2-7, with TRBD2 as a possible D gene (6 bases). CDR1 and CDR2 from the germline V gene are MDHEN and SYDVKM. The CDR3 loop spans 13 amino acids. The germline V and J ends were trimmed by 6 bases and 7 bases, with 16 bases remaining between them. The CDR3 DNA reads TGTGCCAGCAGGGGGGGAGGCCATGGAGAGCAGTACTTC. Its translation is CASRGGGHGEQYF.

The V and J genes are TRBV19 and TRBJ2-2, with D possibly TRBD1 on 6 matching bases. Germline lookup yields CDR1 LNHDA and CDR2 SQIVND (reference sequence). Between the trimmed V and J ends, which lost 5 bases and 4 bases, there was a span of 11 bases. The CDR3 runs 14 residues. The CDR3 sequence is CASSWGHFTGELFF. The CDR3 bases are TGTGCCAGTAGTTGGGGGCACTTCACCGGGGAGCTGTTTTTT. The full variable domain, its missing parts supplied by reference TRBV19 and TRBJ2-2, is DGGITQSPKYLFRKEGQNVTLSCEQNLNHDAMYWYRQDPGQGLRLIYYSQIVNDFQKGDIAEGYSVSREKKESFPLTVTSAQKNPTAFYLCASSWGHFTGELFFGEGSRLTVL.

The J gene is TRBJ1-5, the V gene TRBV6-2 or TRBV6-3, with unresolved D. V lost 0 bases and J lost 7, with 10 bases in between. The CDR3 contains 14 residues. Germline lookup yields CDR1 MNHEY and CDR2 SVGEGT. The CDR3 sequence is CASSYSTWRQPQHF. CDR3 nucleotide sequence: TGTGCCAGCAGTTACTCGACCTGGCGGCAGCCCCAGCATTTT.

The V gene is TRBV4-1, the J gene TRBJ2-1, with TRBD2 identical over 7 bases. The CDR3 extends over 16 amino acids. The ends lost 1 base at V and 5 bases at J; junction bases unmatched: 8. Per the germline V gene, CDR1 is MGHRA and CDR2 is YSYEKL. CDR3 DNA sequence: TGCGCCAGCAGCCAAGTACTAGCGAGAAAAAACAATGAGCAGTTCTTC. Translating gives CASSQVLARKNNEQFF.

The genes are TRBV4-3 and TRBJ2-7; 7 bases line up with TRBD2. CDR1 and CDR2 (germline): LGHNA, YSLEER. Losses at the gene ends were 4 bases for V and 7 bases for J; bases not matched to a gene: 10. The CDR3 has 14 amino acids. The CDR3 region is CASSPGAGGREQYF. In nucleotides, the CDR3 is TGCGCCAGCAGCCCCGGGGCAGGCGGGAGAGAGCAGTACTTC.

The CDR3 loop is CASRSGGAGGYYEQYF. The CDR3 DNA follows: TGTGCCAGCAGGTCCGGGGGGGCAGGGGGCTACTACGAGCAGTACTTC. This rearrangement joins TRBV11-2 to TRBJ2-7; D is tentatively TRBD1 or TRBD2 (8 bases each). Germline CDR1 is SGHAT and CDR2 is FQNNGV. The germline V and J ends were trimmed by 6 bases and 3 bases, with 21 bases remaining between them. The CDR3 extends over 16 amino acids.

The CDR3 spells CASSLDRVEQYF. DNA of the CDR3: TGTGCCAGCTCCCTGGACAGGGTCGAGCAGTACTTC. The J gene is TRBJ2-7, the V gene TRBV18; 8 bases agree with TRBD1. The CDR3 extends over 12 amino acids. Germline V CDR1 and CDR2: KGHSH, LQKENI. V gave up 6 bases and J gave up 6 bases; unmatched junction bases: 4.

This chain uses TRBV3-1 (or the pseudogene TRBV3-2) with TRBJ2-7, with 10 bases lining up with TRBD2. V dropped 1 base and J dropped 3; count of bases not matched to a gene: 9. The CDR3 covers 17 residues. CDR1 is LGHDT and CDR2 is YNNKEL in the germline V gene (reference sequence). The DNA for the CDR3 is TGTGCCAGCAGCCAAGTCCCTCATGAGCGGGGGGGCTACGAGCAGTACTTC. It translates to CASSQVPHERGGYEQYF.

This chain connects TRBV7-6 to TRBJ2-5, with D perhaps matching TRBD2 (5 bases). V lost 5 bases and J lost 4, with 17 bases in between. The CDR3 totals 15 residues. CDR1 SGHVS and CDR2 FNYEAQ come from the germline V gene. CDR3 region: CASSAGGPEIETQYF. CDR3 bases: TGTGCCAGCAGCGCGGGCGGGCCTGAAATAGAGACCCAGTACTTC.

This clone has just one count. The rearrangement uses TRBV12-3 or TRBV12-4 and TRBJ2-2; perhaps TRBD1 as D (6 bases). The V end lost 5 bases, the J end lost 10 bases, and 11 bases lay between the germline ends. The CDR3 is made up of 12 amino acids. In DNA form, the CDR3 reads TGTGCCAGCAGTCCAGGGGCGGCGGAGCTGTTTTTT. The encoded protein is CASSPGAAELFF.

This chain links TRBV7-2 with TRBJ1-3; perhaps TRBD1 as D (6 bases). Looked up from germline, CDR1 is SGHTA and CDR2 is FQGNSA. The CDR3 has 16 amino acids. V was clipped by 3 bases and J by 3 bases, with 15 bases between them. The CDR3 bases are TGTGCCAGCAGCTTTCTGGGGGGGCGCGTTGGAAACACCATATATTTT. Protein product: CASSFLGGRVGNTIYF.

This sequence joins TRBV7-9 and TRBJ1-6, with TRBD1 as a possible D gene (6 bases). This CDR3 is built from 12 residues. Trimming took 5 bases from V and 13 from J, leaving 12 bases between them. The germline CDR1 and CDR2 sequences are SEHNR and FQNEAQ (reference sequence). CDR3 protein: CASSRGASPLHF. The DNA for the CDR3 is TGTGCCAGCAGCCGGGGGGCATCCCCCCTCCACTTT.

In DNA, the CDR3 is TGCGCCAGCAGCCAAGGCACAACAACTAATGAAAAACTGTTTTTT. Translating gives CASSQGTTTNEKLFF. The chain carries TRBV4-3 and TRBJ1-4; the D is unclear. V lost 1 base to trimming and J lost 0 bases, with 6 bases between them. The germline V gene has CDR1 LGHNA and CDR2 YSLEER. The CDR3 is made up of 15 amino acids.

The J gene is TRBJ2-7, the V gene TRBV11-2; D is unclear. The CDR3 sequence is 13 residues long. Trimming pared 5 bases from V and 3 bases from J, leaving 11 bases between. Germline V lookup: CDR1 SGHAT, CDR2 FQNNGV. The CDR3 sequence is CASSLLTDYEQYF. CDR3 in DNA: TGTGCCAGCAGCCTGCTGACCGACTACGAGCAGTACTTC. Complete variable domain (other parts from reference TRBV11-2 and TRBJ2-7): EAGVAQSPRYKIIEKRQSVAFWCNPISGHATLYWYQQILGQGPKLLIQFQNNGVVDDSQLPKDRFSAERLKGVDSTLKIQPAKLEDSAVYLCASSLLTDYEQYFGPGTRLTVT.

CDR3 sequence reads: CASSRLTGDEQFF. The CDR3 bases are TGTGCCAGCAGTCGATTAACAGGGGATGAGCAGTTCTTC. The chain uses TRBV7-8 and TRBJ2-1, with 7 nucleotides matching TRBD1. The germline V gene has CDR1 SGHVS and CDR2 FQNEAQ. Trimming at V came to 6 bases and at J to 8 bases, leaving 7 bases not matched to a gene. The CDR3 is 13 amino acids.

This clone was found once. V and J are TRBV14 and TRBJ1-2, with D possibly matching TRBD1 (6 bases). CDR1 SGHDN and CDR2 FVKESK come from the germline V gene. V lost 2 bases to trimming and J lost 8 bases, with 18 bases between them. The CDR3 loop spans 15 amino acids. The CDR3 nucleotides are TGTGCCAGCAGCCAATTACACAGGGACATAGACGGCTACACCTTC. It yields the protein CASSQLHRDIDGYTF.

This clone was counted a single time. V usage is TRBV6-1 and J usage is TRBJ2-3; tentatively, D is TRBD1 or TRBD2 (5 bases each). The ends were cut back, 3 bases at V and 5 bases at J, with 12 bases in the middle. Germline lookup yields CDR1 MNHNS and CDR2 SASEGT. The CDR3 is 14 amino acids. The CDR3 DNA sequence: TGTGCCAGCAGTGAGCAGGGACGGGTAGATACGCAGTATTTT. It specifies CASSEQGRVDTQYF.

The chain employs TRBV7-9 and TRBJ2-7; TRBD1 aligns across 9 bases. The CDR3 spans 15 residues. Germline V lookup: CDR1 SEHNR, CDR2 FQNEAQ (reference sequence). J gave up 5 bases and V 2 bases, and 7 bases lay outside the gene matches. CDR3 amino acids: CASSLSYRGRNEQYF. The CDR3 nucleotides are TGTGCCAGCAGCTTAAGTTACAGGGGGCGGAACGAGCAGTACTTC.

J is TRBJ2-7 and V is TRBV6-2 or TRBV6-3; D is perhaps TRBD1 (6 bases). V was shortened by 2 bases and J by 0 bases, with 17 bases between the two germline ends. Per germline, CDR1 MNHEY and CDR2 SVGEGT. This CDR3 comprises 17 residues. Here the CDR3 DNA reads TGTGCCAGCAGTTACAGGACAGCTTACCGGCGCTCCTACGAGCAGTACTTC. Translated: CASSYRTAYRRSYEQYF.

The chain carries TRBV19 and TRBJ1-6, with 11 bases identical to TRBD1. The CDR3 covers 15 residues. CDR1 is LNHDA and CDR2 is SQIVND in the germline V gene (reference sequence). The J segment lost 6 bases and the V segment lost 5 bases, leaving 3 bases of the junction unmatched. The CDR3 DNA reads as TGTGCCAGTAGTTGGACAGGGGGCACTAATTCACCCCTCCACTTT. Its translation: CASSWTGGTNSPLHF.